Described below is a single T cell receptor (beta chain) sequence and its context. Antigen: not known. This record belongs to a study of cytomegalovirus exposure and HLA in healthy donors. Findings of the study overall: TCR beta V segments were, for the most part, productive about 87% or about 30% of the time in an earlier analysis.

This PCR relied on a set of 60 Vbeta primers and 13 Jbeta primers. Repertoires were generated with immunoSEQ multiplex PCR, while TCRdb's copy carries only in-frame clones and drops some. The sample lists hundreds of thousands of clones; 60% to 80% were seen once. CDR3 size: 14 residues. The V end was cut by 0 bases, the J end by 7 bases, with 13 bases between. CDR1 and CDR2 (germline): SGHRS, YFSETQ. The TCR originated in a male donor in good health and CMV-seronegative. The sequenced sample consisted of PBMCs. V gene TRBV5-1 combines with J gene TRBJ1-2; D uncertain. CDR3 sequence: CASSLELPGSGYTF. The CDR3 nucleotides read TGCGCCAGCAGCTTGGAACTCCCGGGGAGTGGCTACACCTTC.